This record concerns one TCR beta chain sequence. The antigen is undetermined. The method was immunoSEQ multiplex PCR; TCRdb's version includes in-frame clones alone and lacks a portion of them. The sample contains 90,000 to 150,000 clones, roughly 90% of which appear only once. This entry comes from a study of T cell responses to AZD1222 COVID-19 vaccine. Study-wide findings and caveats: An increase in Spike-specific TCR breadth and depth was observed after two AZD1222 doses. Donors were mostly white British, more females; clonal diversity possibly underestimated. The CD4 TCRs associated with vaccination extended across spike and predominated at 160-218 and 743-854.

CDR1 and CDR2 from the germline V gene are MDHEN and SYDVKM. V trimming: 1 base; J trimming: 4 bases; junction bases outside the gene matches: 10. The CDR3 extends over 17 amino acids. The sequence came from an adult who received the MenACWY meningococcal vaccine as a control. The chain carries TRBV28 and TRBJ1-3; 7 nucleotides match TRBD1. Material: peripheral blood, obtained 28 days after the second dose of the MenACWY control vaccine. The CDR3 nucleotides read TGTGCCAGCAGTTTATTAAGACAGGGAGCCCTCGGAAACACCATATATTTT. Amino acids: CASSLLRQGALGNTIYF.